These 14 T cell receptor beta chains share one sample of origin, sequenced in a study of T cells in Graves' hyperthyroidism and ophthalmopathy (dated by TCRdb to about 2019). Library preparation was by multiplex PCR. TCRdb records Illumina HiSeq 2000 as the sequencer. The TCR beta CDR3 regions were amplified from the RNA transcripts. A first-round RT-PCR of the TCR CDR3 used the HTBI primer set with the Qiagen OneStep RT-PCR kit. In TCRdb, the public reads were trimmed at Q25 with fastp and aligned with MiXCR, with productive beta chains retained. Entries that share a CDR3 protein sequence are merged under the most common genes and DNA. In all, the sample holds some 700,000 distinct CDR3 sequences, and around 16% of those were seen once. The ten largest account for 15% to 17% of the sample. The sequenced sample consisted of blood. The source of these receptors is a man in his fifties with Graves' hyperthyroidism.

This clonotype was observed at least ten times. The rearrangement uses TRBV12-3 or TRBV12-4 and TRBJ1-6, with 7 positions matching TRBD1. Trimming took 6 bases from V and 10 from J; bases not matched to a gene: 6. The CDR3 extends over 13 amino acids. The CDR3 DNA reads TGTGCCAGCAGCGACAGGGTTGGATCACCCCTCCACTTT. It translates to CASSDRVGSPLHF.

The table lists this clonotype with many counts. The J gene is TRBJ1-1, the V gene TRBV27; D gene ambiguous. CDR3 length equals 14 residues. The V gene's germline CDR1 is MNHEY and CDR2 SMNVEV (reference sequence). Deletions cut 6 bases from V and 4 bases from J, with 15 bases between. This CDR3 is CASSKDTRGTEAFF. The CDR3 DNA sequence: TGTGCCAGCAGCAAGGATACCCGAGGCACTGAAGCTTTCTTT.

This clonotype was seen repeatedly, ten times or more. Given a much more abundant clone one base away, this may be a read error. The chain combines TRBV6-2 or TRBV6-3 with TRBJ2-1; the match to TRBD2 covers 8 bases. Trimming at V came to 4 bases and at J to 1 base, leaving 3 bases not matched to a gene. The germline gives CDR1 MNHEY, CDR2 SVGEGT. The length of the CDR3 is 15 residues. The CDR3 DNA is TGTGCCAGCAGTTTGACTAGCGTGTCCTACAATGAGCAGTTCTTC. It translates to CASSLTSVSYNEQFF.

The chain uses TRBV28 and TRBJ1-4; 9 bases agree with TRBD1. The CDR3 has 18 amino acids. The ends lost 4 bases at V and 5 bases at J; junction bases unmatched: 14. Germline loops: CDR1 MDHEN, CDR2 SYDVKM. The chain's CDR3 is CASSSPPGQGLSNEKLFF. DNA for the CDR3: TGTGCCAGCAGTTCCCCCCCGGGACAGGGACTCTCAAATGAAAAACTGTTTTTT.

This clonotype was found many times. The V call is TRBV12-3 or TRBV12-4, the J call TRBJ2-2; 7 nucleotides match TRBD1. J was trimmed by 3 bases and V by 8 bases; bases with no gene match: 6. This CDR3 is built from 14 residues. The CDR3 region has the DNA TGTGCCAGCGACGGGACAGCCGACACCGGGGAGCTGTTTTTT. It encodes CASDGTADTGELFF.

V and J are TRBV4-3 and TRBJ2-5, with 9 bases lining up with TRBD1. The J call may be wrong; the DNA end is better matched by TRBJ2-1. This CDR3 spans 17 amino acids. Germline assignment: CDR1 LGHNA and CDR2 YSLEER. CDR3 DNA sequence: TGCGCCAGCAGCCAAGATCTCTGGGGACAGGGTTCCCAGACCCAGTTCTTC. Protein: CASSQDLWGQGSQTQFF.

This clonotype has ten or more counts. The chain couples TRBV25-1 to TRBJ2-2, with D possibly matching TRBD1 (6 bases). The CDR3 covers 14 residues. The ends were cut back, 4 bases at V and 6 bases at J, with 12 bases in the middle. CDR1 is MGHDK and CDR2 is SYGVNS in the germline V gene. The CDR3 loop is CASSVIQGPGELFF. The CDR3 bases are TGTGCCAGCAGTGTAATACAGGGCCCCGGGGAGCTGTTTTTT.

Ten or more counts support this clonotype. V usage is TRBV29-1 and J usage is TRBJ1-1; the D gene is possibly TRBD1 (5 bases). This CDR3 contains 14 residues. Trimming removed 7 bases at V and 4 bases at J, with 19 bases between. CDR1 SQVTM and CDR2 ANQGSEA come from the germline V gene. The CDR3 sequence is CSAGSPRESTEAFF. CDR3 DNA: TGCAGCGCGGGCTCCCCCAGGGAAAGCACTGAAGCTTTCTTT.

The chain carries TRBV28 and TRBJ2-7; 8 bases are a match to TRBD2. This CDR3 is 14 amino acids long. The germline V gene has CDR1 MDHEN and CDR2 SYDVKM. Trimming at V came to 5 bases and at J to 6 bases, leaving 9 bases not matched to a gene. CDR3 DNA sequence: TGTGCCAGCAGTCCGGTGGCGGGAGGTACCGAGCAGTACTTC. This encodes CASSPVAGGTEQYF.

This clonotype was counted ten times or more. This chain connects TRBV29-1 to TRBJ1-1; D remains unclear. The CDR3 runs to 13 residues. Looked up from germline, CDR1 is SQVTM and CDR2 is ANQGSEA. V lost 2 bases to trimming and J lost 1 base, with 8 bases between them. The CDR3, as DNA: TGCAGCGTTGAACCACTTTGGAACACTGAAGCTTTCTTT. Amino acids: CSVEPLWNTEAFF.

This clonotype was counted ten times or more. The chain links TRBV5-5 to TRBJ1-1; D is ambiguous. Germline CDR1 and CDR2: SGHKS and YYEKEE (reference sequence). The CDR3 consists of 16 residues. The V gene lost 0 bases and the J gene lost 0 bases, with 12 bases spanning the gap. The chain's CDR3 is CASSLVYQRVNTEAFF. The CDR3 bases are TGTGCCAGCAGCTTGGTTTATCAAAGGGTGAACACTGAAGCTTTCTTT.

This clonotype came up a few times. This chain uses TRBV28 with TRBJ2-5; D perhaps matches TRBD1 (7 bases). CDR1 is MDHEN, CDR2 SYDVKM, per germline. The CDR3 is 16 residues long. Trimming took 2 bases from V and 3 from J, leaving 16 bases between them. The CDR3: CASSLPGGMKKETQYF. CDR3 in DNA: TGTGCCAGCAGTTTACCAGGGGGGATGAAAAAAGAGACCCAGTACTTC.

In its sample, this clonotype was seen many times. The chain carries TRBV28 and TRBJ2-7, with D possibly matching TRBD2 (6 bases). The germline V gene encodes CDR1 MDHEN and CDR2 SYDVKM. This CDR3 spans 14 amino acids. Trimming pared 6 bases from V and 2 bases from J, leaving 14 bases between. CDR3 nucleotides: TGTGCCAGCAGCCCTGGGCGGGGAACCTACGAGCAGTACTTC. Amino acids: CASSPGRGTYEQYF.

V usage is TRBV24-1 and J usage is TRBJ2-1, with 11 bases matching TRBD2. V trimming: 2 bases; J trimming: 3 bases; junction bases outside the gene matches: 2. Germline V gene lookup returns CDR1 KGHDR and CDR2 SFDVKD. The CDR3 length is 16 residues. The CDR3 loop reads CATSDSSGGLYNEQFF. In DNA form, the CDR3 reads TGTGCCACCAGTGATTCTAGCGGGGGGCTCTACAATGAGCAGTTCTTC.